One and the same sample provided the 17 T cell receptor beta chains below, sequenced in a study of shared clonotypes between healthy human individuals. Terminally differentiated effector memory CD45RA+ cells were excluded by CCR7 positive selection of CD45RO-negative cells. The repertoire was sequenced with immunoSEQ multiplex PCR; TCRdb's copy has only in-frame clones and lacks some. The data contain around 600,000 clones, about 98% of them seen just once; the ten biggest clones take up less than 0.35%. Sequencing was carried out using naive CD8+ T cells sorted from blood. Receptor source: a man in his thirties or forties in good health.

The genes are TRBV9 and TRBJ2-7; 9 bases match TRBD2. V was pared by 4 bases and J by 3 bases, with 14 bases of the junction left unmatched. Germline V gives CDR1 SGDLS, CDR2 YYNGEE. The CDR3 has 17 residues. The CDR3 region is CASSPNISSGAYYEQYF. CDR3 DNA sequence: TGTGCCAGCAGCCCTAATATATCTAGCGGGGCCTACTACGAGCAGTACTTC.

This sequence joins TRBV7-2 and TRBJ1-5; no clear D. Germline values: CDR1 SGHTA, CDR2 FQGNSA. The length of the CDR3 is 14 residues. V was cut by 1 base and J by 0 bases, with 4 bases left in between. The CDR3 is CASSLVVSNQPQHF. The CDR3 DNA sequence: TGTGCCAGCAGCTTAGTAGTTAGCAATCAGCCCCAGCATTTT.

This clone was counted once. The chain employs TRBV14 and TRBJ2-5; 7 positions match TRBD1. The length of the CDR3 is 15 residues. The germline V gene encodes CDR1 SGHDN and CDR2 FVKESK. The V and J ends lost 1 base and 5 bases, in that order; junction bases with no gene match: 7. As DNA, the CDR3 is TGTGCCAGCAGCCAAGGACAGGGTACCTCGGAGACCCAGTACTTC. It specifies CASSQGQGTSETQYF.

The V call is TRBV10-1, the J call TRBJ2-2; the match to TRBD1 covers 9 bases. The CDR3 spans 14 residues. V shed 8 bases and J 4 bases; nucleotides not matched to a gene: 5. Per germline, CDR1 WNHNN and CDR2 SYGVQD (reference sequence). Here the CDR3 DNA reads TGCGCCAGCGGGGGGACAGGGTCCACCGGGGAGCTGTTTTTT. Encoded protein: CASGGTGSTGELFF.

As for this clone: Other DNA variants within this sample encode the same CDR3. The chain joins TRBV5-1 to TRBJ2-7; TRBD1 matches 10 bases. V lost 3 bases and J lost 2; bases outside the gene matches: 5. The germline gives CDR1 SGHRS, CDR2 YFSETQ. CDR3 length equals 15 residues. The chain's CDR3 is CASSSGQGVPYEQYF. The CDR3 bases are TGCGCCAGCAGCTCCGGACAGGGGGTCCCCTACGAGCAGTACTTC.

The chain links TRBV11-3 to TRBJ2-2, with 11 bases that match TRBD2. Germline V gene lookup returns CDR1 SGHNT and CDR2 YENEEA. Trimming took 5 bases from V and 1 from J; bases not matched to a gene: 3. This CDR3 is built from 16 residues. This CDR3 reads CASSLGTSGNTGELFF. CDR3 bases: TGTGCCAGCAGCCTGGGGACTAGCGGGAACACCGGGGAGCTGTTTTTT. The variable domain in full, completed from reference TRBV11-3 and TRBJ2-2, reads EAGVVQSPRYKIIEKKQPVAFWCNPISGHNTLYWYLQNLGQGPELLIRYENEEAVDDSQLPKDRFSAERLKGVDSTLKIQPAELGDSAVYLCASSLGTSGNTGELFFGEGSRLTVL.

This chain links TRBV11-2 with TRBJ2-5, with D uncertain. The CDR3 has 12 amino acids. Trimming removed 3 bases from V and 5 bases from J, with 7 bases in between. Germline values: CDR1 SGHAT, CDR2 FQNNGV. The CDR3 sequence: CASSFRWETQYF. The CDR3 bases are TGTGCCAGCAGCTTTAGGTGGGAGACCCAGTACTTC.

The chain carries TRBV29-1 and TRBJ2-5; D may be TRBD1 (5 bases). The V end lost 5 bases, the J end lost 5 bases, and 15 bases lay between the germline ends. This CDR3 comprises 13 residues. The germline V gene has CDR1 SQVTM and CDR2 ANQGSEA. In nucleotides, the CDR3 is TGCAGCGTTATGCCCAAGGGGTCGGAGACCCAGTACTTC. It specifies CSVMPKGSETQYF.

CDR3: CASSNGNRSNEKLFF. CDR3 nucleotide sequence: TGTGCCAGCAGCAATGGTAACAGGTCTAATGAAAAACTGTTTTTT. The chain combines TRBV21-1 with TRBJ1-4; the table's D call of TRBD1 was not tested on the DNA. TRBV21-1 is a recognized pseudogene. CDR3 length: 15 residues.

V usage is TRBV5-1 and J usage is TRBJ2-1, with 10 bases that match TRBD1. Germline CDR1 is SGHRS and CDR2 is YFSETQ. V shed 3 bases and J 8 bases; nucleotides not matched to a gene: 5. This CDR3 contains 14 residues. The CDR3 sequence is CASSWGTGDDEQFF. In DNA form, the CDR3 reads TGCGCCAGCAGCTGGGGGACAGGGGACGATGAGCAGTTCTTC.

This clone has only one observation. The rearrangement joins TRBV4-1 to TRBJ2-5; 7 bases align to TRBD2. The CDR3 length is 18 residues. CDR1 and CDR2 (germline): MGHRA, YSYEKL. Trimming removed 0 bases from V and 4 bases from J; junction bases left unmatched: 14. CDR3: CASSQDRLAERRGETQYF. The DNA of the CDR3 is TGCGCCAGCAGCCAAGATCGCCTAGCGGAAAGGAGGGGAGAGACCCAGTACTTC.

This clone was counted a few times. The chain has TRBV7-9 and TRBJ2-1; D is unresolved. Germline V gene lookup returns CDR1 SEHNR and CDR2 FQNEAQ (reference sequence). The CDR3 consists of 10 residues. Trimming shortened V by 4 bases and J by 8 bases, and 3 bases separated the two germline ends. Here the CDR3 DNA reads TGTGCCAGCAGCTCCCATGAGCAGTTCTTC. It translates to CASSSHEQFF.

The rearrangement links TRBV7-9 to TRBJ2-2; no clear D. From germline, CDR1 is SEHNR and CDR2 FQNEAQ (reference sequence). The CDR3 is made up of 16 amino acids. Trimming stripped 4 bases from V and 0 bases from J, with 12 bases between. The CDR3 here is CASSSSGGANTGELFF. Written as DNA, the CDR3 is TGTGCCAGCAGCTCTTCGGGTGGGGCGAACACCGGGGAGCTGTTTTTT.

This rearrangement joins TRBV6-5 to TRBJ1-1; the match to TRBD1 covers 7 bases. The CDR3 consists of 14 residues. V trimming: 4 bases; J trimming: 1 base; junction bases outside the gene matches: 3. Germline V gene sequence: CDR1 MNHEY, CDR2 SVGAGI. This CDR3 reads CASSFTGANTEAFF. CDR3 in DNA: TGTGCCAGCAGTTTTACAGGGGCGAACACTGAAGCTTTCTTT.

The chain couples TRBV10-3 to TRBJ2-2; D call uncertain. The germline CDR1 and CDR2 sequences are ENHRY and SYGVKD. There are 14 residues in the CDR3. Trimming took 7 bases from V and 0 from J, leaving 9 bases between them. Here the CDR3 reads CAIKIGTNTGELFF. DNA of the CDR3: TGTGCCATCAAAATCGGTACGAACACCGGGGAGCTGTTTTTT.

This sequence joins TRBV7-2 and TRBJ2-3; a possible D gene is TRBD2 (5 bases). Per germline, CDR1 SGHTA and CDR2 FQGNSA. CDR3 size: 17 residues. V lost 4 bases to trimming and J lost 4 bases, with 21 bases between them. The CDR3 loop is CASSSSPGSRLADTQYF. DNA for the CDR3: TGTGCCAGCAGCTCATCTCCGGGATCCCGGTTGGCAGATACGCAGTATTTT.

V and J are TRBV5-1 and TRBJ2-7; D could derive from TRBD1 or TRBD2 (5 bases each). Looked up from germline, CDR1 is SGHRS and CDR2 is YFSETQ. V lost 4 bases to trimming and J lost 5 bases, with 19 bases between them. The CDR3 extends over 15 amino acids. The CDR3 DNA reads TGCGCCAGCAGCAATTATGGGGACCTGGGAGACGAGCAGTACTTC. Translating gives CASSNYGDLGDEQYF.